These 15 T cell receptor beta chains came from one sample sequenced in a study of blood T cell repertoires in COVID-19. Clones were sequenced by immunoSEQ multiplex PCR, and TCRdb holds only the in-frame ones, with some missing. Seen here are about 210,000 clones, just over 90% observed once, and the top ten hold 0.95% to 1.5%. Sequencing was performed on peripheral blood. These receptors were obtained from a man in his thirties or forties with acute or convalescent COVID-19.

The rearrangement uses TRBV7-2 and TRBJ2-5; the D gene is possibly TRBD1 (6 bases). Trimming stripped 4 bases from V and 7 bases from J, with 19 bases between. The CDR3 has 15 amino acids. From germline, CDR1 is SGHTA and CDR2 FQGNSA. CDR3 DNA: TGTGCCAGCAGCTCGTCAACCAGGGGTGGGGGGACCCAGTACTTC. It encodes CASSSSTRGGGTQYF.

The chain couples TRBV4-1 to TRBJ2-1, with a weak D call TRBD1 (5 bases). In germline, CDR1 is MGHRA, CDR2 YSYEKL. The V gene lost 1 base and the J gene lost 7 bases, with 17 bases spanning the gap. CDR3 size: 16 residues. In DNA form, the CDR3 reads TGCGCCAGCAGCCAAGGGGGCAGCCTACTGGTTAATGAGCAGTTCTTC. It specifies CASSQGGSLLVNEQFF.

The chain couples TRBV28 to TRBJ1-2; perhaps TRBD1 as D (5 bases). The CDR3 loop spans 13 amino acids. Germline assignment: CDR1 MDHEN and CDR2 SYDVKM. Trimming took off 9 bases at V and 8 bases at J, with 19 bases between the two ends. CDR3 coding DNA: TGTGCCAGTTTGGGGGGTGCCGGAGGAGGCTACACCTTC. Translation gives CASLGGAGGGYTF.

This clone was picked up one time. The chain recombines TRBV18 with TRBJ2-7; 7 nucleotides line up with TRBD2. CDR3 length: 13 residues. Germline CDR1 KGHSH, CDR2 LQKENI. Losses at the gene ends were 5 bases for V and 0 bases for J; bases not matched to a gene: 1. The CDR3 region has the DNA TGTGCCAGCTCAGGGGGGGTCTCCTACGAGCAGTACTTC. Translated, it gives CASSGGVSYEQYF. Full variable domain (remainder filled in from reference TRBV18 and TRBJ2-7): NAGVMQNPRHLVRRRGQEARLRCSPMKGHSHVYWYRQLPEEGLKFMVYLQKENIIDESGMPKERFSAEFPKEGPSILRIQQVVRGDSAAYFCASSGGVSYEQYFGPGTRLTVT.

The rearrangement joins TRBV4-1 to TRBJ1-1; the match to TRBD1 covers 7 bases. Germline trimming cut 1 base from V and 11 bases from J; bases unmatched to any gene: 4. Germline CDR1 is MGHRA and CDR2 is YSYEKL. This CDR3 is 12 amino acids long. CDR3 amino acids: CASSQGGGGAFF. CDR3 DNA: TGCGCCAGCAGCCAAGGAGGGGGCGGCGCTTTCTTT.

This rearrangement joins TRBV19 to TRBJ1-1; D uncertain. Germline-derived CDR1 and CDR2 are LNHDA and SQIVND (reference sequence). Trimming cost V 3 bases and J 0 bases, with 5 bases left between them. The CDR3 is 13 amino acids. DNA of the CDR3: TGTGCCAGTAGTATTTTCGTGAACACTGAAGCTTTCTTT. It yields the protein CASSIFVNTEAFF.

The J gene is TRBJ1-2, the V gene TRBV19; TRBD1 agrees at 7 bases. CDR3 length: 14 residues. V was pared by 4 bases and J by 2 bases, with 4 bases of the junction left unmatched. Germline values: CDR1 LNHDA, CDR2 SQIVND (reference sequence). CDR3 nucleotides: TGTGCCAGTAGTAAGGCGACAGGGAACTATGGCTACACCTTC. Translating gives CASSKATGNYGYTF.

This sequence joins TRBV7-2 and TRBJ2-5; 7 bases agree with TRBD1. There are 13 residues in the CDR3. J lost 7 bases, V lost 1 base, and 3 bases had no gene match. Germline V gene data show CDR1 as SGHTA and CDR2 as FQGNSA. CDR3 in amino acids: CASSLEGAGTQYF. The CDR3 DNA follows: TGTGCCAGCAGCTTAGAGGGGGCTGGGACCCAGTACTTC.

The genes are TRBV20-1 and TRBJ1-5, with 7 positions matching TRBD1. Germline CDR1 DFQATT, CDR2 SNEGSKA (reference sequence). V gave up 3 bases and J gave up 7 bases; unmatched junction bases: 15. The CDR3 loop spans 16 amino acids. The CDR3 is CSASRARQGRGQPQHF. DNA for the CDR3: TGCAGTGCTAGTAGGGCCCGACAGGGCCGAGGCCAGCCCCAGCATTTT.

V usage is TRBV28 and J usage is TRBJ1-6; a possible D gene is TRBD1 (5 bases). V gave up 2 bases and J gave up 9 bases, with 5 bases separating them. The CDR3 has 12 amino acids. Looked up from germline, CDR1 is MDHEN and CDR2 is SYDVKM. The DNA of the CDR3 is TGTGCCAGCAGTTTAAGGGGTTCACCCCTCCACTTT. Amino acid sequence: CASSLRGSPLHF. Using reference TRBV28 and TRBJ1-6 for the parts outside the CDR3, the full variable domain is DVKVTQSSRYLVKRTGEKVFLECVQDMDHENMFWYRQDPGLGLRLIYFSYDVKMKEKGDIPEGYSVSREKKERFSLILESASTNQTSMYLCASSLRGSPLHFGNGTRLTVT.

The V and J genes are TRBV11-2 and TRBJ2-3; 10 bases agree with TRBD2. V trimming: 6 bases; J trimming: 2 bases; junction bases outside the gene matches: 11. Per germline, CDR1 SGHAT and CDR2 FQNNGV. The CDR3 runs to 17 residues. The CDR3 DNA reads TGTGCCAGCAGATTCTACTCTAGCGGGGGACCCACAGATACGCAGTATTTT. It is translated as CASRFYSSGGPTDTQYF.

The rearrangement joins TRBV4-1 to TRBJ2-3, with TRBD1 matching over 7 bases. The CDR3 consists of 17 residues. The junction had 8 bases not matched to a gene; V was cut back by 0 bases and J by 2 bases. Germline values: CDR1 MGHRA, CDR2 YSYEKL. The CDR3, as DNA: TGCGCCAGCAGCCAAGACCAACGGGACAGAACCACAGATACGCAGTATTTT. The encoded protein is CASSQDQRDRTTDTQYF.

The chain uses TRBV18 and TRBJ1-4, with 9 nucleotides matching TRBD1. The CDR3 loop spans 14 amino acids. Germline V CDR1 and CDR2: KGHSH, LQKENI. V dropped 6 bases and J dropped 5; count of bases not matched to a gene: 4. CDR3 coding DNA: TGTGCCAGCTCCCCCGGGACAGGGAATGAAAAACTGTTTTTT. This codes for CASSPGTGNEKLFF.

This chain connects TRBV7-3 to TRBJ1-1; a weak D match, TRBD1 (5 bases). The germline V and J ends were trimmed by 5 bases and 0 bases, with 13 bases remaining between them. Germline loops: CDR1 SGHTA, CDR2 FQGTGA. The CDR3 is 15 amino acids. The chain's CDR3 is CASSLDGGVNTEAFF. Here the CDR3 DNA reads TGTGCCAGCAGCCTCGACGGGGGGGTGAACACTGAAGCTTTCTTT.

The chain links TRBV3-1 (or the pseudogene TRBV3-2) to TRBJ1-2; D is unclear. Between the trimmed V and J ends, which lost 6 bases and 4 bases, there was a span of 12 bases. This CDR3 is 13 amino acids long. CDR1 and CDR2 (germline): LGHDT, YNNKEL (reference sequence). The CDR3 nucleotides are TGTGCCAGCAGAAAAGCGGGTTCCTATGGCTACACCTTC. Translation: CASRKAGSYGYTF.